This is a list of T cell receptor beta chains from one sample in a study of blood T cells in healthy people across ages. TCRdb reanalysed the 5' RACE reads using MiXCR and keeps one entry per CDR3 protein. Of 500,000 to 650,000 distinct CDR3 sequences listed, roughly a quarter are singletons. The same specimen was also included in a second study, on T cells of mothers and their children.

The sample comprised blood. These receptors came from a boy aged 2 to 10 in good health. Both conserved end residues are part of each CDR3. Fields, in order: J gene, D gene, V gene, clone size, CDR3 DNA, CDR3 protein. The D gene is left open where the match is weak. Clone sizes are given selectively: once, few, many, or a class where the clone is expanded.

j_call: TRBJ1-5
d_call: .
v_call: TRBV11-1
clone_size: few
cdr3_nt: TGTGCCAGCAGCCCCACATGGGATCAGCCCCAGCATTTT
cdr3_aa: CASSPTWDQPQHF

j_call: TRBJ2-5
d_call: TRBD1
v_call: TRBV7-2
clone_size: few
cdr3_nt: TGTGCCAGCAGCTCGCGGACAGGGCGAGGGGAGACCCAGTACTTC
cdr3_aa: CASSSRTGRGETQYF

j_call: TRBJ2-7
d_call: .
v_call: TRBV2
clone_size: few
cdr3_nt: TGTGCCAGCAGTGAACCTCGGGACATATCCTACGAGCAGTACTTC
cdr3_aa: CASSEPRDISYEQYF

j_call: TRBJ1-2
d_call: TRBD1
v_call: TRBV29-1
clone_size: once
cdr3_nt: TGCAGCGTTATTCGCGGACAGGACTATAACTATGGCTACACCTTC
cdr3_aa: CSVIRGQDYNYGYTF

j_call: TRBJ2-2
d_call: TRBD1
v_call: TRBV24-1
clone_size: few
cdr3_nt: TGTGCCACCCAAGCAGGGGGCGACACCGGGGAGCTGTTTTTT
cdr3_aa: CATQAGGDTGELFF

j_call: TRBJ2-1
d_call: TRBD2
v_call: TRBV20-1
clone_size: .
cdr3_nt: TGCAGTGCTAGTAGCGGGGGGCCCAATGAGCAGTTCTTC
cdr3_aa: CSASSGGPNEQFF

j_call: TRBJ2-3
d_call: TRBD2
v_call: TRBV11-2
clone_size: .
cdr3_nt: TGTGCCAGCAGCTTAAACCCGACTAGCGGGGTGGTAGGTACGCAGTATTTT
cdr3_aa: CASSLNPTSGVVGTQYF

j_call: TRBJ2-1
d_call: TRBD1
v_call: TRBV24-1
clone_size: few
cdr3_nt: TGTGCCACCAGTGCTACCGGGACAGGGGGCTCGGATGAGCAGTTCTTC
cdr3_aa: CATSATGTGGSDEQFF

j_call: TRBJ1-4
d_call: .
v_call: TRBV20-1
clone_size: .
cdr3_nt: TGCAGTGCTAGAGGTCAGACAGGCTTTTCGTCGTTGCAAAAACTGTTTTTT
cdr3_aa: CSARGQTGFSSLQKLFF

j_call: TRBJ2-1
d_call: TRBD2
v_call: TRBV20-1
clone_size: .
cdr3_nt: TGCAGTGCTCCTAGCGGGAACTACAATGAGCAGTTCTTC
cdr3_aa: CSAPSGNYNEQFF

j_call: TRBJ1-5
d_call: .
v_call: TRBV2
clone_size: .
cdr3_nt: TGTGCCAGCTCCCGAGGTCGGGTTGGGAGACCCTCGAATCATAGCAATCAGCCCCAGCATTTT
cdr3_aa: CASSRGRVGRPSNHSNQPQHF

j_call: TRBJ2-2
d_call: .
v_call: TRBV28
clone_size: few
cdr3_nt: TGTGCCAGCAGGGTAACATTGAGCGGGGAGCTGTTTTTT
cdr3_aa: CASRVTLSGELFF

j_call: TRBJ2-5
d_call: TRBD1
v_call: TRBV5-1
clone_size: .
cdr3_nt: TGCGCCAGCAGCAGGGGGACAGGAGGAGGTGGAGAGACCCAGTACTTC
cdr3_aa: CASSRGTGGGGETQYF

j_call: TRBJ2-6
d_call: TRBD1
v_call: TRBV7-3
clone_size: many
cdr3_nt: TGTGCCAGCAGCGTCGGGACAGGGGGCTCTGGGGCCAACGTCCTGACTTTC
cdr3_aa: CASSVGTGGSGANVLTF

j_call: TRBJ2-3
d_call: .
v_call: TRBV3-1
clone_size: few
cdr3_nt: TGTGCCAGCAGTCAGGTGGGGGGGCCCACAGATACGCAGTATTTT
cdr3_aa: CASSQVGGPTDTQYF

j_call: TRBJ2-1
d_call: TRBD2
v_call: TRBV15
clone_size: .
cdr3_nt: TGTGCCACCAGCAGAAAAACTAGCGGGGCGAACAATGAGCAGTTCTTC
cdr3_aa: CATSRKTSGANNEQFF

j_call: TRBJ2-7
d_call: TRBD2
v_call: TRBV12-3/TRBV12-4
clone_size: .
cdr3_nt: TGTGCCAGCACCCCGACTAGCGGCGCCTACGAGCAGTACTTC
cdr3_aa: CASTPTSGAYEQYF

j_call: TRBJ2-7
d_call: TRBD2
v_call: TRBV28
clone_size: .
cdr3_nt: TGTGCCAGCAGGACTAGCAGCTTGTACGAGCAGTACTTC
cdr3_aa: CASRTSSLYEQYF